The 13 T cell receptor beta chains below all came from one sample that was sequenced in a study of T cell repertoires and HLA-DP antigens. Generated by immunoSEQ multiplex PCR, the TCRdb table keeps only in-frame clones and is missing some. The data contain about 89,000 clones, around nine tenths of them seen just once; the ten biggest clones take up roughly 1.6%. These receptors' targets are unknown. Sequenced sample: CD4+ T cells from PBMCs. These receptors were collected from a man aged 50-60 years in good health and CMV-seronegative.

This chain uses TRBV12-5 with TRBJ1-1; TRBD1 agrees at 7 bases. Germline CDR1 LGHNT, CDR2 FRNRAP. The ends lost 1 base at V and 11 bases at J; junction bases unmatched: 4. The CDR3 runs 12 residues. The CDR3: CASGLGQGKAFF. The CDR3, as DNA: TGTGCTAGTGGTTTGGGACAGGGTAAGGCTTTCTTT. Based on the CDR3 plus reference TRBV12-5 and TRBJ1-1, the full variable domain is DARVTQTPRHKVTEMGQEVTMRCQPILGHNTVFWYRQTMMQGLELLAYFRNRAPLDDSGMPKDRFSAEMPDATLATLKIQPSEPRDSAVYFCASGLGQGKAFFGQGTRLTVV.

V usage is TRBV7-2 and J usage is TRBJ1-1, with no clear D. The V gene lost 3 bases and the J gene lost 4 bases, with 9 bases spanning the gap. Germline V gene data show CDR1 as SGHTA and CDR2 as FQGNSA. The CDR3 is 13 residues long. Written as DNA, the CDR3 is TGTGCCAGCAGCTTTGACATTAGCACTGAAGCTTTCTTT. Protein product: CASSFDISTEAFF.

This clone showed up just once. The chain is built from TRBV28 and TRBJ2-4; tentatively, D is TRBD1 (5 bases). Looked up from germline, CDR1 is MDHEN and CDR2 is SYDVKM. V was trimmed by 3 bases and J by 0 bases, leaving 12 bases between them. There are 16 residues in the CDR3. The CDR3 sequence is CASSFDSSLAKNIQYF. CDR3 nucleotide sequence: TGTGCCAGCAGTTTCGACAGTTCTCTAGCCAAAAACATTCAGTACTTC.

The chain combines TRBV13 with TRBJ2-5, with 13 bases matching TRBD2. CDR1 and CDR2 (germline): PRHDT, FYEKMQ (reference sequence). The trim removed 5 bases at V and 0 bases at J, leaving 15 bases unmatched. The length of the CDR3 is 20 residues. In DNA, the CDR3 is TGTGCCAGCAGCCAAGGGGGACTAGCGGGATTAATGAGGTACCAAGAGACCCAGTACTTC. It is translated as CASSQGGLAGLMRYQETQYF.

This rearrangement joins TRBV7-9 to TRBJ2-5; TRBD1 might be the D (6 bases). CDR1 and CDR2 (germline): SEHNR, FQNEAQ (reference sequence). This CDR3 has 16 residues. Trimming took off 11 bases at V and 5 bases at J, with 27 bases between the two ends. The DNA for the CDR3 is TGTGCCGCGACGACGGACAGAAAAGTCTCAACGGAGACCCAGTACTTC. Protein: CAATTDRKVSTETQYF.

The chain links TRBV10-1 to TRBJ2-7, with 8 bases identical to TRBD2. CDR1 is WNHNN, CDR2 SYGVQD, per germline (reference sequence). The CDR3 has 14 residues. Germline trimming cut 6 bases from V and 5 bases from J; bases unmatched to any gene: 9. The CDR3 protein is CASRGTRSPNEQYF. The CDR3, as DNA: TGCGCCAGCAGAGGGACTAGGAGCCCGAACGAGCAGTACTTC.

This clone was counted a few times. CDR3: CASSHDRLQPQHF. CDR3 DNA sequence: TGCGCCAGCAGCCATGACAGGCTCCAGCCCCAGCATTTT. V gene TRBV4-1 combines with J gene TRBJ1-5, with D maybe TRBD1 (6 bases). This CDR3 comprises 13 residues. Germline CDR1 is MGHRA and CDR2 is YSYEKL. Trimming removed 3 bases at V and 7 bases at J, with 10 bases between.

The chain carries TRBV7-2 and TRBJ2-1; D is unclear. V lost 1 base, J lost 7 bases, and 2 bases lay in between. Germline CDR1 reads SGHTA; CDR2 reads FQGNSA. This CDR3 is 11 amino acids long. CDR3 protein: CASSLENEQFF. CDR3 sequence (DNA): TGTGCCAGCAGCTTAGAAAATGAGCAGTTCTTC.

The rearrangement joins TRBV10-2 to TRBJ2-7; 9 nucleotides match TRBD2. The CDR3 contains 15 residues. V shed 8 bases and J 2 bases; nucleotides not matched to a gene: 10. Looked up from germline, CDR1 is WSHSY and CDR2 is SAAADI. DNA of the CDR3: TGCGCCAGCGGGTTATCAGCGGGAGGCCCCTACGAGCAGTACTTC. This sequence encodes CASGLSAGGPYEQYF.

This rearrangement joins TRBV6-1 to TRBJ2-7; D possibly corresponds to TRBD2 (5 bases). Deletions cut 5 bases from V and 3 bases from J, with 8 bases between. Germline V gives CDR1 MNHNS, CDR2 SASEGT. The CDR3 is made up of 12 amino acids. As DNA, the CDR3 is TGTGCCAGCAGTCTAGCCGGCTACGAGCAGTACTTC. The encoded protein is CASSLAGYEQYF.

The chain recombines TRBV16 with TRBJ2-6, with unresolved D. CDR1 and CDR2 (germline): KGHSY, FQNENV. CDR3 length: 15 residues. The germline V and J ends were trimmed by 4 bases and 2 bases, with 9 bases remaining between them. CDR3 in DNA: TGTGCCAGCAGCCCAGTTGTCACTGGGGCCAACGTCCTGACTTTC. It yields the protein CASSPVVTGANVLTF.

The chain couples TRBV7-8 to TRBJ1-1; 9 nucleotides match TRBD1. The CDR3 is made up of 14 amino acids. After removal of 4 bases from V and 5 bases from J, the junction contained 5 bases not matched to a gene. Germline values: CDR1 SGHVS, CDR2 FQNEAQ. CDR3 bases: TGTGCCAGCAGCTCGGACAGGGGCGGAACTGAAGCTTTCTTT. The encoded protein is CASSSDRGGTEAFF.

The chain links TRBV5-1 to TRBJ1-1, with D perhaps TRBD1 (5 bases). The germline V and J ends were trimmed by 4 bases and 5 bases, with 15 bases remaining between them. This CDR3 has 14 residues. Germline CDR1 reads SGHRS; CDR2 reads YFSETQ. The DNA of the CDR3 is TGCGCCAGCAGCCGGGACCTTGGTGAAACTGAAGCTTTCTTT. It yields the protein CASSRDLGETEAFF.